The 10 T cell receptor beta chains reported below all come from one sample, sequenced in a study of cytomegalovirus exposure and HLA in healthy donors. Amplification used 60 Vbeta primers and 13 Jbeta primers. Libraries were prepared by immunoSEQ multiplex PCR; TCRdb keeps only in-frame clonotypes and omits some of them. Among tens of thousands of clones listed, 9.5% to 13% were seen once. The sequenced material came from PBMCs. These receptors were obtained from a man between 60 and 75 years old in good health and CMV-seropositive.

This clone was detected only a few times. The chain links TRBV30 to TRBJ1-4, with D possibly matching TRBD1 (6 bases). Trimming took off 5 bases at V and 4 bases at J, with 8 bases between the two ends. Germline-derived CDR1 and CDR2 are GTSNPN and SVGIG (reference sequence). This CDR3 comprises 12 residues. CDR3 DNA sequence: TGTGCCTGGGGACAGTTTAATGAAAAACTGTTTTTT. Translating it yields CAWGQFNEKLFF. The complete variable domain, with remaining parts taken from reference TRBV30 and TRBJ1-4, reads SQTIHQWPATLVQPVGSPLSLECTVEGTSNPNLYWYRQAAGRGLQLLFYSVGIGQISSEVPQNLSASRPQDRQFILSSKKLLLSDSGFYLCAWGQFNEKLFFGSGTQLSVL.

This clone occurred a few times. This chain connects TRBV4-2 to TRBJ2-3; tentative D call: TRBD2 (6 bases). The germline CDR1 and CDR2 sequences are LGHNA and YNFKEQ. The CDR3 length is 15 residues. Trimming took off 1 base at V and 4 bases at J, with 12 bases between the two ends. The CDR3 region is CASSQAGLGPDTQYF. CDR3 nucleotide sequence: TGTGCCAGCAGCCAAGCGGGACTCGGACCAGATACGCAGTATTTT.

This clone showed up just a few times. The gene calls are TRBV7-9 and TRBJ2-3; possible D gene TRBD2, 6 bases. The V gene lost 6 bases and the J gene lost 4 bases, with 8 bases spanning the gap. Germline V gene lookup returns CDR1 SEHNR and CDR2 FQNEAQ (reference sequence). The CDR3 runs to 12 residues. The CDR3 reads CASRGEADTQYF. The CDR3 DNA reads TGTGCCAGCAGGGGGGAGGCAGATACGCAGTATTTT.

The chain has TRBV19 and TRBJ1-1, with 9 bases aligning to TRBD1. The V gene's germline CDR1 is LNHDA and CDR2 SQIVND (reference sequence). V shed 5 bases, J shed 5 bases, and the junction held 12 bases outside the gene matches. CDR3 size: 16 residues. The CDR3 coding sequence is TGTGCCAGTAGTTCGGGGACAGGGAGGGGTCGGACTGAAGCTTTCTTT. Translating it yields CASSSGTGRGRTEAFF.

This clone has more than one count but fewer than ten. V is TRBV4-1 and J is TRBJ1-6; the D gene is possibly TRBD1 (5 bases). The CDR3 is 15 residues long. V was cut by 0 bases and J by 7 bases, with 10 bases left in between. Germline V gene lookup returns CDR1 MGHRA and CDR2 YSYEKL. The CDR3 protein is CASSQDHKGNSPLHF. The CDR3 DNA follows: TGCGCCAGCAGCCAAGATCATAAGGGGAATTCACCCCTCCACTTT.

V and J are TRBV28 and TRBJ1-2; 8 nucleotides align to TRBD1. The CDR3 runs 13 residues. CDR1 is MDHEN, CDR2 SYDVKM, per germline. The junction had 4 bases not matched to a gene; V was cut back by 6 bases and J by 4 bases. CDR3 protein: CASRYGTGYGYTF. As DNA, the CDR3 is TGTGCCAGCAGGTACGGGACAGGCTATGGCTACACCTTC.

The V and J genes are TRBV28 and TRBJ2-7; 7 bases fit TRBD1. V was clipped by 8 bases and J by 2 bases; unmatched bases: 12. Germline CDR1 reads MDHEN; CDR2 reads SYDVKM. This CDR3 comprises 15 residues. For the CDR3, the DNA is TGTGCCAGCTTCGTCAGGACAGGACGCCCCTACGAGCAGTACGTC. Protein: CASFVRTGRPYEQYV.

The sample holds a few counts of this clone. This chain joins TRBV7-9 and TRBJ2-5; D is ambiguous. Germline V gene sequence: CDR1 SEHNR, CDR2 FQNEAQ (reference sequence). CDR3 length: 13 amino acids. With 0 bases removed from V and 5 bases from J, the gap between germline ends came to 7 bases. DNA for the CDR3: TGTGCCAGCAGCTTAGCGGGCCCGGAGACCCAGTACTTC. This codes for CASSLAGPETQYF.

The chain links TRBV7-9 to TRBJ1-3, with 7 bases aligning to TRBD1. CDR1 and CDR2 (germline): SEHNR, FQNEAQ (reference sequence). The CDR3 has 17 residues. Trimming at V came to 1 base and at J to 2 bases, leaving 8 bases not matched to a gene. In DNA, the CDR3 is TGTGCCAGCAGCTTAGGCCGACAGGGCGGGGCTGGAAACACCATATATTTT. Its translation: CASSLGRQGGAGNTIYF.

This rearrangement joins TRBV7-2 to TRBJ2-6; no firm D call. Germline V lookup: CDR1 SGHTA, CDR2 FQGNSA. This CDR3 is 15 amino acids long. Trimming shortened V by 3 bases and J by 0 bases, and 6 bases separated the two germline ends. The CDR3 spells CASSFLRSGANVLTF. The CDR3 bases are TGTGCCAGCAGCTTCCTACGCTCTGGGGCCAACGTCCTGACTTTC.